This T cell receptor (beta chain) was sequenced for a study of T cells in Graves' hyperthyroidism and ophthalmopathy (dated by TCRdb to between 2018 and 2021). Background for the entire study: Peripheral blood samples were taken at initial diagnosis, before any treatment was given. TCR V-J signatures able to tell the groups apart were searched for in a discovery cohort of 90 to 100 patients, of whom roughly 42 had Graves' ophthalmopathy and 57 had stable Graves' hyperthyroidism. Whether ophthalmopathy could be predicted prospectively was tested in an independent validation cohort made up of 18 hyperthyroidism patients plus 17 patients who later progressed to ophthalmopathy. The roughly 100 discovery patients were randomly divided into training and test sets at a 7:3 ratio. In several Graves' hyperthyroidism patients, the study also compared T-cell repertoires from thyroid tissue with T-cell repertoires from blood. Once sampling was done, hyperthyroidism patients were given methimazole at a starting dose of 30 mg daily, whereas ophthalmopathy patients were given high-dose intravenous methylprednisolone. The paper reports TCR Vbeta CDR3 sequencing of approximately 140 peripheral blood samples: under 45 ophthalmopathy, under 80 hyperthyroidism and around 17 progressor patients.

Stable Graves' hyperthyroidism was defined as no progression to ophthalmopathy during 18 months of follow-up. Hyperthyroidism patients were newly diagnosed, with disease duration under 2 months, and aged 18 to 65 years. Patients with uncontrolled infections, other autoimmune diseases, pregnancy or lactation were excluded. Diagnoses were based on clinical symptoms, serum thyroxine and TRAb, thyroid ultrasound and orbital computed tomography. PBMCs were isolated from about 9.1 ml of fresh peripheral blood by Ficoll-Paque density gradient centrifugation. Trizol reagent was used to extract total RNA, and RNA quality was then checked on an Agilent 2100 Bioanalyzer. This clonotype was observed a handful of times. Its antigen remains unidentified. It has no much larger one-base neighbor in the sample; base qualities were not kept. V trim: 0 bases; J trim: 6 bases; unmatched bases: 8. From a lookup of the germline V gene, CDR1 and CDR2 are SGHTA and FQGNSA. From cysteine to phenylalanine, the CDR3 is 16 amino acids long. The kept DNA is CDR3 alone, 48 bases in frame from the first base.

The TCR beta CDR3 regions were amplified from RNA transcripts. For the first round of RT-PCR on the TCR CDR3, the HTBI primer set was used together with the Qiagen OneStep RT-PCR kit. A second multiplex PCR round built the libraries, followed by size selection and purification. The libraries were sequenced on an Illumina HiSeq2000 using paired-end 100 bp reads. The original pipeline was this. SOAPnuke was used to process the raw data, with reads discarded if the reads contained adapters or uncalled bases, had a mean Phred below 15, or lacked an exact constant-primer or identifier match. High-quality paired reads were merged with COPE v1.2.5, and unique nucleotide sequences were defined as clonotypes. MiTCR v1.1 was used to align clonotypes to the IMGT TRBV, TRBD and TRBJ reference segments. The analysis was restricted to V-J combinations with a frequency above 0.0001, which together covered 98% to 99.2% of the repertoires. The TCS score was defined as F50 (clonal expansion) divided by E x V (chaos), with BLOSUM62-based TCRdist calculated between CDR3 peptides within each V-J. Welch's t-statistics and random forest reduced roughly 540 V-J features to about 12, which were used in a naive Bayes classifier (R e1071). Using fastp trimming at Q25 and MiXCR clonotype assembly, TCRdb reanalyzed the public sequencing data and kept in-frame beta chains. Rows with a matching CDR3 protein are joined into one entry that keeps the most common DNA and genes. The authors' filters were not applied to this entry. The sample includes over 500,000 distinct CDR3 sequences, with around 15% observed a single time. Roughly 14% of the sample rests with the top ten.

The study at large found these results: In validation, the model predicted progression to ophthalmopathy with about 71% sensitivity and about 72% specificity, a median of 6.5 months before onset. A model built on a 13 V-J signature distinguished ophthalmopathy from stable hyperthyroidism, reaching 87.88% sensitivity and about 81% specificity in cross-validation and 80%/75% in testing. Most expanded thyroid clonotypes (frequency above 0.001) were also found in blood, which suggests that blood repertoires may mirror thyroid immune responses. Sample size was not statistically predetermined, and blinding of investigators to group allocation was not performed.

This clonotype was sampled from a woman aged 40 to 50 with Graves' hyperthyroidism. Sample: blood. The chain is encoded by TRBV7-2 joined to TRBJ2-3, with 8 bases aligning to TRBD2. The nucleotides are TGTGCCAGCAGCTTAGCGTCGGGAGGGGACTCGGATACGCAGTATTTT. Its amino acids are CASSLASGGDSDTQYF.